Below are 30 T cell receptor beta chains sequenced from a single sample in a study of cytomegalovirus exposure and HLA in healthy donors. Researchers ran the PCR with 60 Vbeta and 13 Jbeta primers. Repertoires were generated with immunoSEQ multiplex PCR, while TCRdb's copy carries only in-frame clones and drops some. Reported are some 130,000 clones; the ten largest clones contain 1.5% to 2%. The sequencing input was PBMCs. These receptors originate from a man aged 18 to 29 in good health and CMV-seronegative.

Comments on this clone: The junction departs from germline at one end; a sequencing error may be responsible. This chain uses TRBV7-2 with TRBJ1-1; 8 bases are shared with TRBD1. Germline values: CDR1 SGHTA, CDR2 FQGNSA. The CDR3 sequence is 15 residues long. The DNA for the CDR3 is TGTGCCAGCAACTTACCTTCGACAGGGGACACTGAAGCTTTCTTT. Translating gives CASNLPSTGDTEAFF.

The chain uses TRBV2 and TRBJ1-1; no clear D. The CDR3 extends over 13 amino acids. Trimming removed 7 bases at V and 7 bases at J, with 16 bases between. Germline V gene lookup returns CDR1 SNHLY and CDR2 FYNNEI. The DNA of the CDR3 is TGTGCCAGCAAGGTTGAGGGAGGCCTTGAAGCTTTCTTT. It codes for CASKVEGGLEAFF.

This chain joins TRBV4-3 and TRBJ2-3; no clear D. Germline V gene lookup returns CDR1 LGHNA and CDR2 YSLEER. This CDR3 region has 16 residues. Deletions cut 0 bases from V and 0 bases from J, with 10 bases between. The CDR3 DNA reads TGCGCCAGCAGCCAAGATCTCGGTCCCAGCACAGATACGCAGTATTTT. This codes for CASSQDLGPSTDTQYF.

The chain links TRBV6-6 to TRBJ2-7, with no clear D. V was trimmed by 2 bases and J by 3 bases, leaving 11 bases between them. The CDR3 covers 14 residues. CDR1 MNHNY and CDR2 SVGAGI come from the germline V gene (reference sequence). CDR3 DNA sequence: TGTGCCAGCAGTTACGAGCGTCGGGTCTACGAGCAGTACTTC. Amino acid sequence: CASSYERRVYEQYF.

This CDR3 is CASSAILDRAYGYTF. DNA of the CDR3: TGTGCCAGCAGCGCGATCCTCGACAGGGCTTATGGCTACACCTTC. The chain carries TRBV7-2 and TRBJ1-2; 7 positions agree with TRBD1. The CDR3 length is 15 residues. With V trimmed by 5 bases and J by 5 bases, 11 bases remained unmatched. Germline V gives CDR1 SGHTA, CDR2 FQGNSA.

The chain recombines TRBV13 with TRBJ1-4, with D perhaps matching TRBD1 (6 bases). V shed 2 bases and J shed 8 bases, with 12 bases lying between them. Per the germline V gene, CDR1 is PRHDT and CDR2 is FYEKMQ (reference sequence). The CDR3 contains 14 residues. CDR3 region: CASSLTGLEEKLFF. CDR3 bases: TGTGCCAGCAGCTTAACAGGGTTGGAAGAAAAACTGTTTTTT.

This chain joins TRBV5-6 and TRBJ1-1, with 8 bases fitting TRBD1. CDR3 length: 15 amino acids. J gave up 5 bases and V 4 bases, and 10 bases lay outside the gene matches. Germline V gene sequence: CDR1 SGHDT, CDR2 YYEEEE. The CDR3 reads CASSALQGDWTEAFF. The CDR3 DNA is TGTGCCAGCAGCGCTCTACAGGGGGATTGGACTGAAGCTTTCTTT.

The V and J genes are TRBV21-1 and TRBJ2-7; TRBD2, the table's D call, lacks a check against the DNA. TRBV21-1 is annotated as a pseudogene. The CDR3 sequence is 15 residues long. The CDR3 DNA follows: TGTGCCAGCAGCAAAGGGGGTAGCGGGAGTTACGAGCAGTACTTC. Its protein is CASSKGGSGSYEQYF.

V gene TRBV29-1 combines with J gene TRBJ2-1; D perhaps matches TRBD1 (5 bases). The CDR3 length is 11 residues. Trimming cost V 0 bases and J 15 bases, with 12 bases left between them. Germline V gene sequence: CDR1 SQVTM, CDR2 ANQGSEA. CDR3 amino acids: CSVEDLRVPFF. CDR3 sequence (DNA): TGCAGCGTTGAAGATCTCAGGGTGCCGTTCTTC.

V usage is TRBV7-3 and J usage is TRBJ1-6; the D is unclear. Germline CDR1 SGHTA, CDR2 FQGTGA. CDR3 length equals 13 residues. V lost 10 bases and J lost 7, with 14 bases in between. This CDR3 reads CATARVSNSPLHF. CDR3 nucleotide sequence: TGTGCCACCGCCCGGGTGAGCAATTCACCCCTCCACTTT.

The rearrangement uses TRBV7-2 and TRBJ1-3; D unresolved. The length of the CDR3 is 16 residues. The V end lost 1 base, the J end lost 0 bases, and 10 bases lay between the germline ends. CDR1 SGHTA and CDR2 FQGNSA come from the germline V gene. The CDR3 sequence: CASSLGGRGSGNTIYF. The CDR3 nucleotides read TGTGCCAGCAGCTTAGGAGGTCGGGGCTCTGGAAACACCATATATTTT.

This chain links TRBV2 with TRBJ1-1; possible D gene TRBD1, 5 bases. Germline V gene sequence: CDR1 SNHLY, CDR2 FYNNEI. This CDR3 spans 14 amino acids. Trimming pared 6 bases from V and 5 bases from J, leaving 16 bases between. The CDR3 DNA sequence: TGTGCCAGCAGAAGCCCTAGGGGTTGGACTGAAGCTTTCTTT. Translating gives CASRSPRGWTEAFF.

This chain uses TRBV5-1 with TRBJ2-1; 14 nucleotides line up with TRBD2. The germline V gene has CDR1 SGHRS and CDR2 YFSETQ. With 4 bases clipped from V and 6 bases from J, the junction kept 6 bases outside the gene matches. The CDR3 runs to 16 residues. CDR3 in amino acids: CASSPGGTSGGNEQFF. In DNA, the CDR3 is TGCGCCAGCAGCCCCGGGGGGACTAGCGGGGGCAATGAGCAGTTCTTC.

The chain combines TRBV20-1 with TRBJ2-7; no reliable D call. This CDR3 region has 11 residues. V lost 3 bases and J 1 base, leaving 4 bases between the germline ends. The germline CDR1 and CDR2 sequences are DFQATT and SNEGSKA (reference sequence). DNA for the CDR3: TGCAGTGCTAGCGGTTCCTACGAGCAGTACTTC. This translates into CSASGSYEQYF.

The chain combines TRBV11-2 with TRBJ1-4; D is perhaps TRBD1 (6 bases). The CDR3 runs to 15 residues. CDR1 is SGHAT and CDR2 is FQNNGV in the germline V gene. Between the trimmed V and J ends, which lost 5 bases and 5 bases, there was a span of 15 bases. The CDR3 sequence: CASSTPGVRNEKLFF. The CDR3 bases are TGTGCCAGCAGCACCCCAGGGGTGAGAAATGAAAAACTGTTTTTT.

In DNA form, the CDR3 reads TGTGCCAGCCAACATCAGGGGACCCGCGCCAAAAACATTCAGTACTTC. This gives the protein CASQHQGTRAKNIQYF. V and J are TRBV28 and TRBJ2-4; a possible D gene is TRBD1 (6 bases). The CDR3 covers 16 residues. V lost 8 bases to trimming and J lost 1 base, with 18 bases between them. The germline V gene encodes CDR1 MDHEN and CDR2 SYDVKM.

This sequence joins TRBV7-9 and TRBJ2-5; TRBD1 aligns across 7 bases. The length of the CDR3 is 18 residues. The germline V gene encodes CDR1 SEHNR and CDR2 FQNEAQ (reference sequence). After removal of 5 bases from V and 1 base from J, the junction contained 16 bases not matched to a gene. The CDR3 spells CASSPPRYRGSIQETQYF. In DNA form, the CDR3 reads TGTGCCAGCAGCCCGCCTCGCTACAGGGGTAGTATCCAAGAGACCCAGTACTTC.

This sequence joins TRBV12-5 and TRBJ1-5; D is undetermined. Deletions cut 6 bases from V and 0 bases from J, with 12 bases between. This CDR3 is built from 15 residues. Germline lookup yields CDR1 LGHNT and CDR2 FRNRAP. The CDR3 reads CASGFVLSSNQPQHF. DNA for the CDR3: TGTGCTAGTGGGTTTGTCTTATCTAGCAATCAGCCCCAGCATTTT.

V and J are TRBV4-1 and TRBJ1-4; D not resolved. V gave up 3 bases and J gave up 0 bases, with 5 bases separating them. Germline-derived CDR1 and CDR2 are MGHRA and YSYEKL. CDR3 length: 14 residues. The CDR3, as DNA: TGCGCCAGCAGCCAGACTACAACTAATGAAAAACTGTTTTTT. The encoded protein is CASSQTTTNEKLFF.

The CDR3 DNA is TGTGCCAGCAGTATAACGACAGGGGCGGTTGGCTACACCTTC. Residues: CASSITTGAVGYTF. The chain carries TRBV2 and TRBJ1-2, with 8 positions matching TRBD1. The CDR3 has 14 residues. Germline V gives CDR1 SNHLY, CDR2 FYNNEI. The ends lost 5 bases at V and 7 bases at J; junction bases unmatched: 9.

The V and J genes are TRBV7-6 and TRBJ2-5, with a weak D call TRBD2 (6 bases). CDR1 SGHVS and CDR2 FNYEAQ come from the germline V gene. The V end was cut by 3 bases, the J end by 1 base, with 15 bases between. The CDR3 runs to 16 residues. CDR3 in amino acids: CASSFARLGGQETQYF. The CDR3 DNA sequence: TGTGCCAGCAGCTTTGCCAGACTAGGAGGCCAAGAGACCCAGTACTTC.

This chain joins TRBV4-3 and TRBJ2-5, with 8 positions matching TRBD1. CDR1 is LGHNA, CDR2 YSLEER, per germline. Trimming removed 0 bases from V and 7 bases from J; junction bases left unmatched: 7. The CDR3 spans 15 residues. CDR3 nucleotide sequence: TGCGCCAGCAGCCAAGACAGGGGGCTAGTAGGGACCCAGTACTTC. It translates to CASSQDRGLVGTQYF.

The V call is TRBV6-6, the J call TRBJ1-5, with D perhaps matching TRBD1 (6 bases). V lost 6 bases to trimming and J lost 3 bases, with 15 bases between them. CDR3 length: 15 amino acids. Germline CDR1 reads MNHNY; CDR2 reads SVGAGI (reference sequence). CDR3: CASSYPPGDNQPQHF. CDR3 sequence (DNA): TGTGCCAGCAGCTACCCCCCAGGGGACAATCAGCCCCAGCATTTT.

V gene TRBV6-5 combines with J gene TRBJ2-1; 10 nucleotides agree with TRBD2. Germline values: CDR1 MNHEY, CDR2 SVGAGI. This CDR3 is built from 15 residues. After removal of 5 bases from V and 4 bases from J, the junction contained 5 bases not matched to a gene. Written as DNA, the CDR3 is TGTGCCAGCAGTCTCGTAGCGGGAGGTTACAATGAGCAGTTCTTC. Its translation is CASSLVAGGYNEQFF.

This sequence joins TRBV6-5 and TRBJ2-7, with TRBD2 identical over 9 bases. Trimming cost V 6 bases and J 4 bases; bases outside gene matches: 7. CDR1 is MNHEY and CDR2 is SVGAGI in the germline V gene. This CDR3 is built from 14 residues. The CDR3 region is CASSPLAGGYEQYF. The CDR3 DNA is TGTGCCAGCAGCCCACTTGCGGGGGGGTACGAGCAGTACTTC.

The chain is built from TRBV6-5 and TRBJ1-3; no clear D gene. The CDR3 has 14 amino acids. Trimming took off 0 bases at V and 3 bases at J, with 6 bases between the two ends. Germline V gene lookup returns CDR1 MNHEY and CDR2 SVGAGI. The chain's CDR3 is CASSYSRVGNTIYF. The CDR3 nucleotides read TGTGCCAGCAGTTACTCGAGGGTTGGAAACACCATATATTTT.

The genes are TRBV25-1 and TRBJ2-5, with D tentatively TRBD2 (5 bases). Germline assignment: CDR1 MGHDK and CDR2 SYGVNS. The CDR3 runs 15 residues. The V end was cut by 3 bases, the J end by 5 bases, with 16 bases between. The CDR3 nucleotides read TGTGCCAGCAGTGATCGGCGGGCGCCGTGGGAGACCCAGTACTTC. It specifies CASSDRRAPWETQYF. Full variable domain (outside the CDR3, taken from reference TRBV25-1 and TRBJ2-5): EADIYQTPRYLVIGTGKKITLECSQTMGHDKMYWYQQDPGMELHLIHYSYGVNSTEKGDLSSESTVSRIRTEHFPLTLESARPSHTSQYLCASSDRRAPWETQYFGPGTRLLVL.

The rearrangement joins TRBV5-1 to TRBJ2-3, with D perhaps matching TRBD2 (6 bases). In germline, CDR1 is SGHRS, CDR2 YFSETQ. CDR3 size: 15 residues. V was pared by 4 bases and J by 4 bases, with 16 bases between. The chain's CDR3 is CASSPTGVSADTQYF. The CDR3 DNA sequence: TGCGCCAGCAGCCCGACGGGGGTCTCCGCAGATACGCAGTATTTT.

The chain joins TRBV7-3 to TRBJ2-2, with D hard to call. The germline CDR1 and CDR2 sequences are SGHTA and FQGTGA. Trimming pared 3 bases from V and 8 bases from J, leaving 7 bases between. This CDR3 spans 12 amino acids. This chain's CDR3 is CASSFDGGELFF. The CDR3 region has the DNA TGTGCCAGCAGCTTCGACGGGGGGGAGCTGTTTTTT.

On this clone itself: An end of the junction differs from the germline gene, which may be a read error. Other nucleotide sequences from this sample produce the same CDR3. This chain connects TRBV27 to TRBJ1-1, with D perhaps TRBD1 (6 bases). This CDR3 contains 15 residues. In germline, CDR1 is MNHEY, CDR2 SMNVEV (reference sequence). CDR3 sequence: CASSLSRGRNTEAFF. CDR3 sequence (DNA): TGTGCTAGCAGTTTAAGTAGGGGGAGGAACACTGAAGCTTTCTTT.